This T cell receptor beta chain was obtained from a study of breast tumors, draining lymph nodes, adjacent tissues. Findings and limits, study-wide: Tumor T cell lymph node origin was a supported hypothesis, not proven.

Breast cancer patients provided tissue from their axillary draining lymph nodes. TCRdb re-analysed the multiplex PCR reads in MiXCR, keeping a single row per CDR3 protein. The profile covers around 190,000 distinct CDR3 sequences, with 30% to 35% appearing a single time and about 4% taken by the ten largest. A remark on this clonotype: What it binds is not known. Mismatch with germline at one junction end may stem from a read error.

The CDR3 length is 16 residues. This chain connects TRBV12-3 or TRBV12-4 to TRBJ1-2, with D maybe TRBD1 (5 bases). This sequence originates from a female donor with breast cancer. Some clones in this sample may be carry-over from other donors' samples. Sequencing was carried out using axillary lymph node tissue. Here the CDR3 DNA reads TGTGCCAGCAGTTTGGTCCGGACACTGGGACTGGATGGCTACACCTTT. The encoded protein is CASSLVRTLGLDGYTF.